The sequence of this T cell receptor (beta chain) was determined in a study of T cell responses to AZD1222 COVID-19 vaccine. Only in-frame clones appear in the TCRdb table, and some are missing; sequencing was by immunoSEQ multiplex PCR. In the table there are about 140,000 clones, 75% to 90% of which are singletons. V was clipped by 7 bases and J by 15 bases; unmatched bases: 11. There are 14 residues in the CDR3. Germline loops: CDR1 MNHNY, CDR2 SVGAGI (reference sequence). V gene TRBV6-6 combines with J gene TRBJ2-1, with TRBD2 matching over 14 bases. The sequence was obtained from an adult in good health. The sample here was peripheral blood, taken on day 0 of AZD1222 vaccination. The CDR3 sequence is CASKTSGRALGTFF. CDR3 bases: TGTGCCAGCAAGACTAGCGGGAGGGCCTTGGGGACGTTCTTC.